The TCR beta chain under discussion was sequenced for a study of blood T cell repertoires in COVID-19 (dated by TCRdb to 2018 to 2021). With respect to the entire study: Samples from collaborators originated in the United States, Italy and Spain and spanned both the acute and convalescent phases of COVID-19. The prospective study material was composed of cDNA or gDNA derived from T cells, B-cell-depleted T cells, or PBMCs. Deeply sampled blood TCRbeta repertoires from subjects exposed to, actively infected with, or recovered from COVID-19 were included in the dataset. The repertoires were released in a freely available public database meant as a resource for research on the immune response to SARS-CoV-2. The samples were drawn from the first 160 participants of the ongoing ImmuneRACE study and from 1,254 subjects provided by 6 global collaborators. A de-identified subject ID, COVID-19 status, age in years and sex were almost always included in the sample metadata. HLA class I and class II types, where available, came from metadata supplied by the sample provider rather than from assay-based typing. Here is what the overall study found, with its caveats: The quantity of clinical and demographic metadata differed by source and by participant and was supplied without curation.

A note on this clone: Its antigen is not yet known. No base quality information exists; no much larger clone differs at one position.

The immunoSEQ Assay, a bias-controlled multiplex PCR, was used to amplify TCRbeta CDR3 regions from genomic DNA. As for the authors' bioinformatics: Nucleated cell counts per sample were estimated from amplification of reference gene primers within the assay. To quantify the absolute abundance of each unique TCRbeta CDR3 rearrangement, sequence reads were collapsed and filtered. For each sample, productive Simpson clonality was calculated as the square root of Simpson's diversity index over productive rearrangements. TCRdb took over this immuneACCESS table, retaining in-frame rearrangements with V and J assigned. Such tables are incomplete; in checked studies, under half of the missing clones stem from an unresolved V gene, and the remainder is unexplained. Clonal size and the V and J genes are those of that table, whereas D and trimming came from the DNA. A total of around 170,000 clones appear in this sample, about 90% of them only once. The ten largest clones capture about 6.5% of the sample.

Enrolling through a virtual design, the prospective study's participants ranged in age from roughly 18 to 90 years and lived across roughly 24 United States geographic areas. In the prospective study, cohorts were assigned on the basis of participant-reported clinical history obtained from a screening survey and a study questionnaire. For ImmuneRACE Cohort 3, a participant was defined as recovered based on two consecutive negative NP/OP PCR tests, clearance by a healthcare professional, or resolution of symptoms. In the prospective study, whole blood, serum and a nasopharyngeal or oropharyngeal swab were collected from each participant by mobile phlebotomists. Prospective study participants could optionally give additional blood draws and questionnaires over an approximately two-month period. Before DNA extraction, blood samples from the prospective study were shipped at room temperature or frozen.

The source is a woman between 45 and 65 years old who had recovered from COVID-19. The sequencing input was PBMCs or T cells enriched from blood (not recorded which).

The bases read TGCGCCAGCAGCGTTGCGGGACTAGCGGGGTCCTCAGAGCAGTACTTC. Its protein is CASSVAGLAGSSEQYF. The chain links TRBV5-1 with TRBJ2-7; 13 bases in between match TRBD2. Trimmed from V: 4 bases; trimmed from J: 7 bases; junction bases lacking a gene match: 11. The germline V gene gives CDR1 as SGHRS and CDR2 as YFSETQ. There are 16 amino acids in the CDR3, from cysteine to phenylalanine inclusive. The kept DNA is CDR3 alone, 48 bases in frame from the first base.